These T cell receptor beta chains were read from a single sample in a study of cytomegalovirus exposure and HLA in healthy donors. The data were produced by immunoSEQ multiplex PCR, yet TCRdb's version contains in-frame clones alone and is incomplete. This repertoire shows 150,000 to 200,000 clones, about three quarters found once; its top ten account for around 2.1%. Input material: PBMCs. The receptors come from a female donor in good health and CMV-seronegative. CDR3s include the opening cysteine and the closing phenylalanine or tryptophan. A D gene is named only where the DNA matches it firmly. A row's size may be missing; if present it is once, few, many or a size class.

TRBJ2-3,TRBV29-1,-,TRBD1,TGCAGCGTATCCCCGACAGGGCGCACAGATACGCAGTATTTT,CSVSPTGRTDTQYF
TRBJ1-5,TRBV7-6,-,-,TGTGCCAGCAGCTTAAACCCCTTCGTTTGGCCGAGCAATCAGCCCCAGCATTTT,CASSLNPFVWPSNQPQHF
TRBJ1-3,TRBV6-4,few,-,TGTGCCAGCAGGACGACGCCTAGCTCTGGAAACACCATATATTTT,CASRTTPSSGNTIYF
TRBJ2-7,TRBV7-9,-,-,TGTGCCAGCAGCACCGGGGGAGAGTACGAGCAGTACTTC,CASSTGGEYEQYF
TRBJ2-5,TRBV5-1,-,TRBD2,TGCGCCAGCAGCTTGGCCGCTAGCGGGGAAGAGACCCAGTACTTC,CASSLAASGEETQYF
TRBJ1-1,TRBV6-5,-,TRBD1,TGTGCCAGCAGGCCGACAGGGGGCGGAACTGAAGCTTTCTTT,CASRPTGGGTEAFF
TRBJ2-6,TRBV18,few,-,TGTGCCAGCTCATTCGACAGATTCCACCACTCTGGGGCCAACGTCCTGACTTTC,CASSFDRFHHSGANVLTF
TRBJ2-5,TRBV2,-,TRBD1,TGTGCCAGCAGGGGGGGGACAGGGGTGGAGACCCAGTACTTC,CASRGGTGVETQYF
TRBJ2-7,TRBV21-1,-,-,TGTGCCATTAAGCGGGTAAGGATCGAGCAGTACTTC,CAIKRVRIEQYF
TRBJ2-7,TRBV7-2,-,TRBD2,TGTGCCAGCAGCCCCGGTAGCGGGAGCTCCTACGAGCAGTACTTC,CASSPGSGSSYEQYF